This T cell receptor beta chain was sequenced during a study of naive and memory T cell subsets. TCR cDNA received a 3' ligated oligonucleotide that carried a UMI. Whole-blood samples were under 3 ml of peripheral blood from healthy adult volunteers. Ligated cDNA underwent four rounds of PCR with nested alpha and beta constant region primers and SP2. For blood and skin samples, reverse transcription used TCR alpha and beta constant primers. TCRdb re-called the 5' RACE reads through MiXCR, storing one row per CDR3 protein. The sample gives about 62,000 distinct CDR3 sequences, approximately 8.5% of which show up once; 15% to 20% is in the top ten. The TCR was taken from a female donor in good health.

As DNA, the CDR3 is TGTGCCAGCAGCTTCAACACGCAGAACACTGAAGCTTTCTTT. Protein: CASSFNTQNTEAFF. The chain employs TRBV5-6 and TRBJ1-1; D not resolved. Trimming took 2 bases from V and 1 from J, leaving 9 bases between them. The CDR3 sequence is 14 residues long. Germline CDR1 SGHDT, CDR2 YYEEEE.